This paragraph reports one TCR beta chain. Its antigen is still unknown. These data are taken from a study of T cells in Graves' hyperthyroidism and ophthalmopathy. Study observations and caveats: The authors' 13 V-J model separated ophthalmopathy from stable hyperthyroidism. Also found in blood were most expanded thyroid clonotypes above 0.001.

Hyperthyroidism of Graves' type that showed no ophthalmopathy progression within 18 months was stable. Newly diagnosed patients aged 18 to 65 had hyperthyroidism of under 2 months' duration. The TCR beta CDR3 regions underwent amplification using RNA transcripts as the source. Using the HTBI primer set, a first-round RT-PCR was run on the TCR CDR3. TCRdb reprocessed the multiplex PCR reads via MiXCR and lists one record per CDR3 protein. The table has hundreds of thousands of distinct CDR3 sequences, approximately 40% seen once. Sequencing was done on a sample of blood. This receptor was obtained from a woman in her 40s with Graves' hyperthyroidism.

CDR3 residues: CASSPGADYGYTF. Written as DNA, the CDR3 is TGTGCCAGTAGCCCCGGGGCAGACTATGGCTACACCTTC. This chain joins TRBV19 and TRBJ1-2, with D perhaps matching TRBD1 (5 bases). The CDR3 has 13 amino acids. V lost 6 bases and J lost 3, with 11 bases in between. CDR1 is LNHDA and CDR2 is SQIVND in the germline V gene (reference sequence).